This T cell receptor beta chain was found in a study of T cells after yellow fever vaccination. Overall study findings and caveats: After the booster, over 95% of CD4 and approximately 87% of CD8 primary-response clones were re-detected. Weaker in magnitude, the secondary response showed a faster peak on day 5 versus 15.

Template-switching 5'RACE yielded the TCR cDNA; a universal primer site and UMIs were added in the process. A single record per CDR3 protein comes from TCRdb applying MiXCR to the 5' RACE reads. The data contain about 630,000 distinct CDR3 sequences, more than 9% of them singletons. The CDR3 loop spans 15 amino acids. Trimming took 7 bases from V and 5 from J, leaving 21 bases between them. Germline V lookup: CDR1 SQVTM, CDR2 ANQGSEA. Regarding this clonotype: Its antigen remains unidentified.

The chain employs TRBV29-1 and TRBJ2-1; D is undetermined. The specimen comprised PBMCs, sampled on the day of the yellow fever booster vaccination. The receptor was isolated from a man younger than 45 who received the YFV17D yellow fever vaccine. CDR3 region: CSAIITRSKNNEQFF. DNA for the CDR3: TGCAGCGCTATAATAACGCGGTCAAAGAACAATGAGCAGTTCTTC.